The 18 T cell receptor beta chains below all came from one sample that was sequenced in a study of CD8+CD57+ T cells in acquired aplastic anemia. Researchers used genomic DNA as the template to profile TCR beta VDJ and CDR3. TCRdb re-analysed the reads in MiXCR, keeping a single row per CDR3 protein. The data hold 400,000 to 450,000 distinct CDR3 sequences, with about two thirds observed a single time. Material for sequencing was sorted CD4+, CD8+, or CD8+CD57+ T cells (not recorded which) from PBMCs. These receptors were collected from a human donor in good health, serving as a control.

Comment on this clonotype: Compared with germline, one end of the junction differs, possibly owing to a read error. V is TRBV12-3 or TRBV12-4 and J is TRBJ1-1, with D perhaps TRBD1 (5 bases). This CDR3 is 14 amino acids long. The chain's CDR3 is CACSFRGVNTEAFF. Here the CDR3 DNA reads TGTGCCTGCAGTTTCCGGGGCGTGAACACTGAAGCCTTCTTT.

Concerning this clonotype itself: The junction shows a germline mismatch at one end, possibly a read error. The rearrangement uses TRBV7-2 and TRBJ2-1; D assignment may be TRBD1 or TRBD2 (5 bases each). The CDR3 runs 15 residues. Germline CDR1 SGHTA, CDR2 FQGNSA. As DNA, the CDR3 is TGCGCCAGCAGCCAAGAGTCCGGGGCCATACGAGAGCAGTTCTTC. This translates into CASSQESGAIREQFF.

The chain uses TRBV6-2 or TRBV6-3 and TRBJ1-5; the D gene is possibly TRBD1 (5 bases). The germline V and J ends were trimmed by 6 bases and 3 bases, with 12 bases remaining between them. Germline V CDR1 and CDR2: MNHEY, SVGEGT. The CDR3 contains 14 residues. This CDR3 is CASSERGTNQPQHF. CDR3 in DNA: TGTGCCAGCAGCGAAAGGGGAACCAATCAGCCCCAGCATTTT.

The chain combines TRBV20-1 with TRBJ2-5; perhaps TRBD1 as D (6 bases). Germline V lookup: CDR1 DFQATT, CDR2 SNEGSKA (reference sequence). The length of the CDR3 is 13 residues. Trimming took 2 bases from V and 5 from J, leaving 12 bases between them. DNA of the CDR3: TGCAGTGCTAGAAGGGGTAGGGGGGAGACCCAGTACTTC. Residues: CSARRGRGETQYF.

On this clonotype: Since no conserved phenylalanine or tryptophan closes the CDR3, a read error is the likely cause. No DNA is shown, since the ends of the CDR3 on it are uncertain; the CDR3 is the one TCRdb lists. The gene calls are TRBV10-3 and TRBJ2-3. The germline V gene has CDR1 ENHRY and CDR2 SYGVKD. The CDR3 spans 11 residues, counting both ends. The CDR3 loop is CAISTSDTQLI.

The V gene is TRBV4-3, the J gene TRBJ2-3; D gene unclear. Germline V gene data show CDR1 as LGHNA and CDR2 as YSLEER. CDR3 length: 14 residues. V was shortened by 1 base and J by 3 bases, with 8 bases between the two germline ends. The CDR3 region has the DNA TGCGCCAGCAGCCAAGCATATGGTACAGATACGCAGTATTTT. Residues: CASSQAYGTDTQYF.

The rearrangement uses TRBV12-3 or TRBV12-4 and TRBJ1-1; D unresolved. Trimming took off 5 bases at V and 1 base at J, with 11 bases between the two ends. CDR3 length equals 14 residues. CDR3 sequence reads: CASSLSVRNTEAFF. The CDR3 DNA reads as TGTGCCAGCAGTCTGTCTGTCAGGAACACTGAAGCTTTCTTT.

This clonotype was counted at least ten times. The chain is built from TRBV9 and TRBJ2-2; D uncertain. Deletions cut 8 bases from V and 0 bases from J, with 14 bases between. Germline V gives CDR1 SGDLS, CDR2 YYNGEE. The CDR3 runs to 15 residues. The CDR3 loop reads CASTKLQTNTGELFF. The DNA for the CDR3 is TGTGCCAGTACCAAGCTTCAGACGAACACCGGGGAGCTGTTTTTT.

This sequence joins TRBV7-9 and TRBJ1-2, with D perhaps matching TRBD1 (6 bases). The length of the CDR3 is 14 residues. Germline V CDR1 and CDR2: SEHNR, FQNEAQ (reference sequence). Trimming took 3 bases from V and 9 from J, leaving 17 bases between them. The CDR3 reads CASSLGGTTGRYTF. CDR3 in DNA: TGTGCCAGCAGCTTGGGGGGGACGACAGGCCGCTACACCTTC.

This sequence joins TRBV10-1 and TRBJ1-6; D perhaps matches TRBD1 (6 bases). Germline values: CDR1 WNHNN, CDR2 SYGVQD (reference sequence). This CDR3 is 18 amino acids long. Trimming shortened V by 0 bases and J by 6 bases, and 18 bases separated the two germline ends. In nucleotides, the CDR3 is TGCGCCAGCAGTGAGTCGAAGACAGGATCTGCAACTAATTCACCCCTCCACTTT. Its translation: CASSESKTGSATNSPLHF.

The genes are TRBV7-3 and TRBJ1-3, with a weak D call TRBD1 (6 bases). V lost 5 bases, J lost 0 bases, and 14 bases lay in between. The CDR3 is 16 amino acids. The germline V gene has CDR1 SGHTA and CDR2 FQGTGA. The CDR3 bases are TGTGCCAGCAGCCCAGCCGGACAGATCTCTGGAAACACCATATATTTT. Residues: CASSPAGQISGNTIYF.

This chain connects TRBV3-1 to TRBJ1-5; D not resolved. V was cut by 5 bases and J by 11 bases, with 19 bases left in between. CDR1 is LGHDT and CDR2 is YNNKEL in the germline V gene (reference sequence). This CDR3 contains 14 residues. The CDR3: CASSGVRVGETQHF. The CDR3 nucleotides are TGTGCCAGCAGCGGGGTTCGAGTTGGAGAGACCCAGCATTTT. The full variable domain, completed using reference TRBV3-1 and TRBJ1-5, is DTAVSQTPKYLVTQMGNDKSIKCEQNLGHDTMYWYKQDSKKFLKIMFSYNNKELIINETVPNRFSPKSPDKAHLNLHINSLELGDSAVYFCASSGVRVGETQHFGDGTRLSIL.

As concerns this clonotype: This is likely a read error, given that the CDR3 carries no conserved phenylalanine or tryptophan at its end. This rearrangement joins TRBV7-2 to TRBJ1-2; 8 nucleotides match TRBD1. The CDR3 loop spans 13 amino acids. J lost 2 bases, V lost 7 bases, and 3 bases had no gene match. Germline V gene lookup returns CDR1 SGHTA and CDR2 FQGNSA. Here the CDR3 reads CASKTGENYGYTD. CDR3 DNA sequence: TGTGCCAGCAAGACAGGGGAGAACTATGGCTACACCGAC.

About this clonotype: One end of the junction does not line up with germline, which may come from a read error. The genes are TRBV10-2 and TRBJ2-7; 9 bases align to TRBD2. Germline V lookup: CDR1 WSHSY, CDR2 SAAADI. This CDR3 region has 15 residues. The CDR3 is CASSPSLAGNHELYF. The CDR3 bases are TGCGCCAGCAGCCCCTCCCTAGCGGGGAACCACGAGCTGTACTTC.

CDR3 sequence (DNA): TGTGCCACCAGTGATTCTGGGGCCCACGAGCAGTACTTC. Its translation: CATSDSGAHEQYF. The V gene is TRBV24-1, the J gene TRBJ2-7, with D tentatively TRBD1 (5 bases). The CDR3 runs 13 residues. Germline assignment: CDR1 KGHDR and CDR2 SFDVKD. The V gene lost 2 bases and the J gene lost 5 bases, with 9 bases spanning the gap.

This clonotype was detected many times. The rearrangement joins TRBV14 to TRBJ1-1, with a possible D match to TRBD1 (6 bases). Germline V gene lookup returns CDR1 SGHDN and CDR2 FVKESK. CDR3 size: 14 residues. The V gene lost 1 base and the J gene lost 4 bases, with 10 bases spanning the gap. CDR3 residues: CASSQVGGPTEAFF. The CDR3 DNA reads TGTGCCAGCAGCCAAGTCGGGGGGCCCACTGAAGCTTTCTTT. The full variable domain, its missing parts supplied by reference TRBV14 and TRBJ1-1, is EAGVTQFPSHSVIEKGQTVTLRCDPISGHDNLYWYRRVMGKEIKFLLHFVKESKQDESGMPNNRFLAERTGGTYSTLKVQPAELEDSGVYFCASSQVGGPTEAFFGQGTRLTVV.

This clonotype was counted many times. The V call is TRBV5-1, the J call TRBJ1-2, with D possibly being TRBD1 (5 bases). V lost 0 bases to trimming and J lost 6 bases, with 15 bases between them. Germline V gene sequence: CDR1 SGHRS, CDR2 YFSETQ. The CDR3 contains 15 residues. CDR3 in DNA: TGCGCCAGCAGCTTGGCGGGGGACCGCGGTGATGGCTACACCTTC. Protein sequence: CASSLAGDRGDGYTF.

The V gene is TRBV5-5, the J gene TRBJ2-3; D is unresolved. Germline V gives CDR1 SGHKS, CDR2 YYEKEE (reference sequence). This CDR3 spans 16 amino acids. Trimming removed 2 bases at V and 2 bases at J, with 15 bases between. The chain's CDR3 is CASSLPREENTDTQYF. The DNA for the CDR3 is TGTGCCAGCAGCTTACCGCGCGAAGAAAACACAGATACGCAGTATTTT.